The TCR beta chain under discussion was sequenced for a study of beta chain features in type 1 diabetes. The CDR3 runs 16 residues. Trimming pared 4 bases from V and 0 bases from J, leaving 13 bases between. Germline V CDR1 and CDR2: SGHAT, FQNNGV. Sequenced material consisted of expressed TCRB transcripts (all of the isolated RNA was reverse transcribed). Sequencing used immunoSEQ multiplex PCR; TCRdb keeps in-frame clones, though not all of them. The repertoire holds about 620,000 clones, with around 16% as singletons. This rearrangement joins TRBV11-2 to TRBJ1-5; D unresolved. The source material was naive CD4+ T cells from blood. This sequence originates from a man aged 18 to 35 in good health. Written as DNA, the CDR3 is TGTGCCAGCAGCTCCCTAAAGGGATATAGCAATCAGCCCCAGCATTTT. It yields the protein CASSSLKGYSNQPQHF.